The 6 T cell receptor beta chains in this list originate from one sample, sequenced in a study of radiation and T cells in renal cell carcinoma. Indicated time point: blood 4 weeks post-SBRT, at nephrectomy. The treatment was: 15 Gy SBRT to primary tumor, nephrectomy 4 weeks later. Produced via immunoSEQ multiplex PCR; TCRdb's table is partial and in-frame only. The sample shows about 83,000 clones, around 78% of them seen only once. The sample in question was blood, obtained from a patient whose treatment included radiotherapy and nephrectomy. The receptor set was obtained from a woman in her fifties or sixties with renal cell carcinoma.

The genes are TRBV6-5 and TRBJ1-1; 7 positions agree with TRBD1. The CDR3 loop spans 14 amino acids. Trimming cost V 4 bases and J 3 bases; bases outside gene matches: 5. Germline CDR1 MNHEY, CDR2 SVGAGI. DNA for the CDR3: TGTGCCAGCAGTTGGAGACAGGGCCACACTGAAGCTTTCTTT. It encodes CASSWRQGHTEAFF.

The chain uses TRBV7-2 and TRBJ2-5; TRBD1 might be the D (6 bases). There are 14 residues in the CDR3. The V and J ends lost 5 bases and 4 bases respectively, with 14 bases between them. Germline V gene sequence: CDR1 SGHTA, CDR2 FQGNSA. Written as DNA, the CDR3 is TGTGCCAGCAGCCTATCTACAGGGTTAGAGACCCAGTACTTC. This sequence encodes CASSLSTGLETQYF.

J is TRBJ2-2 and V is TRBV11-2; 12 positions agree with TRBD2. The V segment lost 5 bases and the J segment 5 bases; nucleotides outside the gene matches: 3. Looked up from germline, CDR1 is SGHAT and CDR2 is FQNNGV. The CDR3 totals 15 residues. CDR3 sequence (DNA): TGTGCCAGCAGCCCCGGGACTAGCGGGACCGGGGAGCTGTTTTTT. Translated, it gives CASSPGTSGTGELFF.

This rearrangement joins TRBV9 to TRBJ1-1; D perhaps matches TRBD1 (5 bases). Germline V gene lookup returns CDR1 SGDLS and CDR2 YYNGEE. This CDR3 has 15 residues. Trimming took off 0 bases at V and 5 bases at J, with 14 bases between the two ends. The CDR3 DNA reads as TGTGCCAGCAGCGTAGATTCAGGGTTAGGGACTGAAGCTTTCTTT. This sequence encodes CASSVDSGLGTEAFF.

The chain has TRBV19 and TRBJ1-1, with a possible D match to TRBD1 (6 bases). The CDR3 covers 14 residues. V was shortened by 1 base and J by 4 bases, with 10 bases between the two germline ends. Germline V gene data show CDR1 as LNHDA and CDR2 as SQIVND (reference sequence). The CDR3 sequence is CASSIGGGSTEAFF. The CDR3 bases are TGTGCCAGTAGTATAGGAGGGGGTTCCACTGAAGCTTTCTTT.

In DNA, the CDR3 is TGTGCCAGCGTTTCACCAGACCCTTACAATGAGCAGTTCTTC. It codes for CASVSPDPYNEQFF. V is TRBV7-8 and J is TRBJ2-1; no definite D call. CDR1 is SGHVS and CDR2 is FQNEAQ in the germline V gene. The CDR3 consists of 14 residues. V lost 8 bases to trimming and J lost 4 bases, with 15 bases between them. Based on the CDR3 plus reference TRBV7-8 and TRBJ2-1, the full variable domain is GAGVSQSPRYKVAKRGQDVALRCDPISGHVSLFWYQQALGQGPEFLTYFQNEAQLDKSGLPSDRFFAERPEGSVSTLKIQRTQQEDSAVYLCASVSPDPYNEQFFGPGTRLTVL.